The sequence of this T cell receptor beta chain was determined in a study of blood T cell repertoires in COVID-19. Study-level background: Material from acute and convalescent COVID-19 was sourced from the United States, Italy and Spain.

The assay was immunoSEQ multiplex PCR, and TCRdb's table has in-frame clones only and misses some. Of under 200,000 clones listed, roughly 86% were seen once; the top ten hold over 2%. Sequences were obtained from peripheral blood. This sequence was found in a woman of 80 years or more with COVID-19, enrolled during active disease.

CDR3 in DNA: TGTGCCAGTAGTGGCGGGACAGTCTATGGCTACACCTTC. This translates into CASSGGTVYGYTF. This sequence joins TRBV19 and TRBJ1-2, with 7 bases aligning to TRBD1. This CDR3 has 13 amino acids. The germline V gene has CDR1 LNHDA and CDR2 SQIVND (reference sequence). V lost 5 bases to trimming and J lost 4 bases; unmatched junction nucleotides: 4.